Following are 30 T cell receptor beta chains from one sample sequenced in a study of blood T cell repertoires in COVID-19. Sequencing was performed with immunoSEQ multiplex PCR; in TCRdb, only in-frame clones are kept and a portion is missing. Of 200,000 to 250,000 clones listed, less than 90% are singletons. Source material: PBMCs or T cells enriched from blood (not recorded which). Receptor source: a woman under 40 who had recovered from COVID-19.

This clone was picked up one time. The V and J genes are TRBV15 and TRBJ1-1, with TRBD1 as a possible D gene (6 bases). The CDR3 has 15 residues. With 1 base removed from V and 6 bases from J, the gap between germline ends came to 15 bases. Germline values: CDR1 LNHNV, CDR2 YYDKDF (reference sequence). The CDR3 loop is CATSRAAGGGSEAFF. In DNA form, the CDR3 reads TGTGCCACCAGCAGAGCTGCTGGGGGCGGGTCTGAAGCTTTCTTT.

The chain has TRBV7-2 and TRBJ1-2; D is uncertain. CDR1 SGHTA and CDR2 FQGNSA come from the germline V gene. Between the trimmed V and J ends, which lost 1 base and 4 bases, there was a span of 10 bases. This CDR3 contains 14 residues. The CDR3 DNA reads TGTGCCAGCAGCTTAGAAGCGAGGGTCTATGGCTACACCTTC. It yields the protein CASSLEARVYGYTF.

With respect to this clone: At one of its ends the junction is not consistent with the germline gene, which may arise from a read error. This chain uses TRBV7-7 with TRBJ2-2; TRBD2 might be the D (6 bases). The CDR3 is 13 amino acids. The germline V gene has CDR1 SSHAT and CDR2 FNYEAQ (reference sequence). The CDR3 nucleotides read TGTGCTAGCAGGAATACTGGGGGGAAAGAGCTGTTTTTT. It yields the protein CASRNTGGKELFF.

The genes are TRBV21-1 and TRBJ2-7; no DNA check was done on the table's D call, TRBD1. TRBV21-1 is labeled a pseudogene. The CDR3 is 18 amino acids. In DNA form, the CDR3 reads TGTGCCAGCAGCTCTCCAGACAATGACGAAAGCCTCTCCTACGAGCAGTACTTC. It codes for CASSSPDNDESLSYEQYF.

The chain has TRBV12-3 or TRBV12-4 and TRBJ1-5; D gene ambiguous. V was cut by 3 bases and J by 5 bases, with 8 bases left in between. The length of the CDR3 is 13 residues. The CDR3 reads CASSFQEDQPQHF. Here the CDR3 DNA reads TGTGCCAGCAGTTTTCAGGAAGATCAGCCCCAGCATTTT.

The V gene is TRBV19, the J gene TRBJ2-7, with TRBD1 matching over 7 bases. V dropped 5 bases and J dropped 4; count of bases not matched to a gene: 8. CDR3 size: 14 residues. The germline V gene has CDR1 LNHDA and CDR2 SQIVND (reference sequence). Here the CDR3 DNA reads TGTGCCAGTAGTTTCGACAGGGAGAGTTACGAGCAGTACTTC. The encoded protein is CASSFDRESYEQYF. The complete variable domain, with remaining parts taken from reference TRBV19 and TRBJ2-7, reads DGGITQSPKYLFRKEGQNVTLSCEQNLNHDAMYWYRQDPGQGLRLIYYSQIVNDFQKGDIAEGYSVSREKKESFPLTVTSAQKNPTAFYLCASSFDRESYEQYFGPGTRLTVT.

This chain joins TRBV20-1 and TRBJ2-1; a weak D match, TRBD1 (6 bases). This CDR3 contains 15 residues. From germline, CDR1 is DFQATT and CDR2 SNEGSKA (reference sequence). Trimming removed 3 bases at V and 8 bases at J, with 20 bases between. CDR3: CSASLVRGLLDEQFF. The DNA of the CDR3 is TGCAGTGCTAGTTTAGTGAGGGGGTTATTGGATGAGCAGTTCTTC.

In this sample, this clone turned up a few times. The rearrangement links TRBV10-3 to TRBJ2-5; 8 nucleotides match TRBD1. The junction had 13 bases not matched to a gene; V was cut back by 3 bases and J by 10 bases. This CDR3 has 15 amino acids. Per the germline V gene, CDR1 is ENHRY and CDR2 is SYGVKD. The CDR3 DNA sequence: TGTGCCATCAGTGAAGCGGACAGGGCTGCTTTGGGCCAGTACTTC. Translating gives CAISEADRAALGQYF.

The count of this clone is one. This chain joins TRBV6-5 and TRBJ1-5; 10 positions match TRBD1. The CDR3 contains 15 residues. The V segment lost 10 bases and the J segment 1 base; nucleotides outside the gene matches: 7. CDR1 and CDR2 (germline): MNHEY, SVGAGI. The CDR3 here is CATERGQGSNQPQHF. The CDR3 nucleotides are TGTGCCACCGAGAGGGGACAGGGGAGCAATCAGCCCCAGCATTTT.

The gene calls are TRBV5-6 and TRBJ2-7, with TRBD1 matching 7 bases. Germline CDR1 reads SGHDT; CDR2 reads YYEEEE. The CDR3 is made up of 15 amino acids. J gave up 2 bases and V 4 bases, and 9 bases lay outside the gene matches. DNA of the CDR3: TGTGCCAGCAGCCTCGGGACAGCCCTAGCCTACGAGCAGTACTTC. This encodes CASSLGTALAYEQYF.

The rearrangement uses TRBV4-1 and TRBJ2-7, with a tentative D call TRBD1 (5 bases). CDR1 is MGHRA and CDR2 is YSYEKL in the germline V gene. This CDR3 region has 15 residues. Trimming removed 2 bases at V and 0 bases at J, with 11 bases between. The CDR3 protein is CASSQPGHNSYEQYF. DNA of the CDR3: TGCGCCAGCAGCCAACCCGGACACAACTCCTACGAGCAGTACTTC.

The rearrangement links TRBV12-3 or TRBV12-4 to TRBJ1-1; no firm D call. The CDR3 has 13 residues. The ends were cut back, 6 bases at V and 4 bases at J, with 12 bases in the middle. CDR3 coding DNA: TGTGCCAGCAGACGAGCAGAGGGCACTGAAGCTTTCTTT. It specifies CASRRAEGTEAFF.

The chain has TRBV15 and TRBJ2-1; 7 bases are shared with TRBD1. This CDR3 has 15 amino acids. Germline loops: CDR1 LNHNV, CDR2 YYDKDF (reference sequence). Losses at the gene ends were 0 bases for V and 8 bases for J; bases not matched to a gene: 7. CDR3 coding DNA: TGTGCCACCAGCAGAGATCCGACAGGGTGGGATGAGCAGTTCTTC. Residues: CATSRDPTGWDEQFF.

The chain is built from TRBV7-2 and TRBJ2-5, with 7 bases fitting TRBD2. From germline, CDR1 is SGHTA and CDR2 FQGNSA. V was clipped by 6 bases and J by 3 bases; unmatched bases: 16. The CDR3 sequence is 17 residues long. The CDR3 sequence: CASRLAPGTTWEETQYF. The CDR3 DNA reads as TGTGCCAGCAGACTCGCCCCCGGGACTACCTGGGAAGAGACCCAGTACTTC.

This chain joins TRBV18 and TRBJ1-4; the D is unclear. Germline V lookup: CDR1 KGHSH, CDR2 LQKENI. Trimming removed 0 bases from V and 8 bases from J, with 13 bases in between. This CDR3 comprises 15 residues. The CDR3 region has the DNA TGTGCCAGCTCACCACCGTCAGCCCCGGGGGAAAAACTGTTTTTT. Amino acid sequence: CASSPPSAPGEKLFF. Supplemented by reference TRBV18 and TRBJ1-4, the full variable domain reads NAGVMQNPRHLVRRRGQEARLRCSPMKGHSHVYWYRQLPEEGLKFMVYLQKENIIDESGMPKERFSAEFPKEGPSILRIQQVVRGDSAAYFCASSPPSAPGEKLFFGSGTQLSVL.

V usage is TRBV27 and J usage is TRBJ1-2, with D perhaps TRBD1 (5 bases). V gave up 3 bases and J gave up 4 bases, with 9 bases separating them. Germline V gene sequence: CDR1 MNHEY, CDR2 SMNVEV (reference sequence). The CDR3 covers 13 residues. Here the CDR3 DNA reads TGTGCCAGCAGTTTTGGAGGGACCTATGGCTACACCTTC. It yields the protein CASSFGGTYGYTF.

Details on this clone: The junction does not match germline at one end; this may be a read error. The gene calls are TRBV7-7 and TRBJ2-2; 7 nucleotides match TRBD2. The CDR3 has 15 amino acids. Germline CDR1 reads SSHAT; CDR2 reads FNYEAQ (reference sequence). CDR3 bases: TGTGCTAGCAGCCCACGGACTAGAGGCACCGGGGAGCTGTTTTTT. This sequence encodes CASSPRTRGTGELFF.

The CDR3 DNA follows: TGTGCCAGCAGACGGACAGGGGGTGGGACCGGGGAGCTGTTTTTT. This sequence encodes CASRRTGGGTGELFF. This chain uses TRBV7-8 with TRBJ2-2; the match to TRBD1 covers 10 bases. The CDR3 covers 15 residues. Germline-derived CDR1 and CDR2 are SGHVS and FQNEAQ. V lost 6 bases and J lost 5; bases outside the gene matches: 6.

V usage is TRBV7-2 and J usage is TRBJ2-1; 10 bases line up with TRBD2. The CDR3 spans 14 residues. V was pared by 6 bases and J by 4 bases, with 3 bases of the junction left unmatched. Germline V gene sequence: CDR1 SGHTA, CDR2 FQGNSA. The CDR3 here is CASRLAGSYNEQFF. DNA of the CDR3: TGTGCCAGCAGACTAGCGGGGTCATACAATGAGCAGTTCTTC.

The CDR3 here is CASSLNGQGARDGYTF. In nucleotides, the CDR3 is TGTGCCAGCAGCTTAAACGGACAGGGGGCGCGAGATGGCTACACCTTC. The chain couples TRBV5-5 to TRBJ1-2, with 11 bases fitting TRBD1. CDR1 is SGHKS, CDR2 YYEKEE, per germline (reference sequence). Trimming removed 2 bases from V and 6 bases from J; junction bases left unmatched: 9. The CDR3 consists of 16 residues.

The chain links TRBV18 to TRBJ2-7; D is perhaps TRBD1 (6 bases). Germline V CDR1 and CDR2: KGHSH, LQKENI. V was pared by 8 bases and J by 0 bases, with 20 bases between. The CDR3 consists of 16 residues. DNA for the CDR3: TGTGCCAGCCCAGGTCAGGGACACAACAACTCCTACGAGCAGTACTTC. It yields the protein CASPGQGHNNSYEQYF. The whole variable domain, filled in from reference TRBV18 and TRBJ2-7, reads NAGVMQNPRHLVRRRGQEARLRCSPMKGHSHVYWYRQLPEEGLKFMVYLQKENIIDESGMPKERFSAEFPKEGPSILRIQQVVRGDSAAYFCASPGQGHNNSYEQYFGPGTRLTVT.

CDR3 region: CASILDRGINEQYF. CDR3 coding DNA: TGTGCCAGCATCTTGGACAGGGGTATCAACGAGCAGTACTTC. The rearrangement joins TRBV6-5 to TRBJ2-7; 9 bases are a match to TRBD1. The germline V gene encodes CDR1 MNHEY and CDR2 SVGAGI. CDR3 length: 14 amino acids. V shed 7 bases, J shed 5 bases, and the junction held 9 bases outside the gene matches.

The V and J genes are TRBV7-6 and TRBJ2-2, with TRBD1 matching 7 bases. J lost 5 bases, V lost 0 bases, and 12 bases had no gene match. The germline CDR1 and CDR2 sequences are SGHVS and FNYEAQ. This CDR3 comprises 18 residues. CDR3 nucleotides: TGTGCCAGCAGCTTAGCCTCCTCGACCGGGACAGCAACCGGGGAGCTGTTTTTT. It is translated as CASSLASSTGTATGELFF.

Only a few counts were recorded for this clone. The chain couples TRBV19 to TRBJ1-2; D call uncertain. V was trimmed by 8 bases and J by 5 bases, leaving 30 bases between them. CDR3 length: 18 amino acids. Per germline, CDR1 LNHDA and CDR2 SQIVND (reference sequence). CDR3 DNA: TGTGCCAGTCTAGCCCGAACCCCGGGTAGTTCTTCTTATTATGGCTACACCTTC. Protein sequence: CASLARTPGSSSYYGYTF.

This chain uses TRBV4-3 with TRBJ2-1, with 9 bases matching TRBD1. Trimming cost V 3 bases and J 3 bases; bases outside gene matches: 6. The CDR3 has 16 residues. Germline CDR1 is LGHNA and CDR2 is YSLEER. DNA of the CDR3: TGCGCCAGCAGCCACGACCCGGGACAGGGCTACAATGAGCAGTTCTTC. Translated: CASSHDPGQGYNEQFF.

The chain combines TRBV11-2 with TRBJ1-4; 8 nucleotides agree with TRBD1. V shed 3 bases, J shed 8 bases, and the junction held 5 bases outside the gene matches. This CDR3 contains 14 residues. Germline values: CDR1 SGHAT, CDR2 FQNNGV. The CDR3 protein is CASSLTGAQEKLFF. The CDR3 region has the DNA TGTGCCAGCAGCTTGACAGGGGCGCAAGAAAAACTGTTTTTT.

The V and J genes are TRBV4-2 and TRBJ2-1; TRBD2 matches 8 bases. The CDR3 spans 14 residues. V was pared by 0 bases and J by 12 bases, with 7 bases of the junction left unmatched. Germline assignment: CDR1 LGHNA and CDR2 YNFKEQ. In DNA form, the CDR3 reads TGTGCCAGCAGCCAAGATATAGGACGGGGGGGGCAGTTCTTC. Its protein is CASSQDIGRGGQFF.

The chain uses TRBV18 and TRBJ1-1, with a tentative D call TRBD1 (6 bases). Germline CDR1 reads KGHSH; CDR2 reads LQKENI. V lost 1 base and J lost 1, with 7 bases in between. CDR3 length equals 14 residues. The DNA of the CDR3 is TGTGCCAGCTCACCACGGGGGCGGAACACTGAAGCTTTCTTT. It specifies CASSPRGRNTEAFF. Looking up the rest from reference TRBV18 and TRBJ1-1 gives the full variable domain: NAGVMQNPRHLVRRRGQEARLRCSPMKGHSHVYWYRQLPEEGLKFMVYLQKENIIDESGMPKERFSAEFPKEGPSILRIQQVVRGDSAAYFCASSPRGRNTEAFFGQGTRLTVV.

This clone is a singleton in its sample. This chain uses TRBV20-1 with TRBJ2-5; D is ambiguous. Trimming took 4 bases from V and 2 from J, leaving 5 bases between them. CDR1 and CDR2 from the germline V gene are DFQATT and SNEGSKA (reference sequence). CDR3 size: 11 residues. CDR3 nucleotide sequence: TGCAGTGCTAAGGAGCAAGAGACCCAGTACTTC. Its translation: CSAKEQETQYF.

This chain links TRBV9 with TRBJ1-2, with a possible D match to TRBD1 (6 bases). Germline values: CDR1 SGDLS, CDR2 YYNGEE. Trimming shortened V by 4 bases and J by 6 bases, and 13 bases separated the two germline ends. The CDR3 sequence is 13 residues long. The CDR3 spells CASSPRTVHGYTF. In DNA form, the CDR3 reads TGTGCCAGCAGCCCCCGGACAGTTCATGGCTACACCTTC.